This TCR beta chain comes out of a study of response to subunit inactivated influenza vaccine. Study-wide findings and caveats: The study's authors posited that every seasonal influenza vaccination enlists few new T cells.

Germline V CDR1 and CDR2: MDHEN, SYDVKM. The V end lost 6 bases, the J end lost 3 bases, and 17 bases lay between the germline ends. The CDR3 totals 15 residues. In TCRdb, the RT-PCR reads were re-called with MiXCR into one record per CDR3 protein. Altogether over 400,000 distinct CDR3 sequences are present, about a tenth being singletons, with the ten largest covering less than 15%. To note about this clonotype: Its specificity is not known.

This TCR was recovered from a man aged 45-60 years who received an inactivated influenza vaccine. The V call is TRBV28, the J call TRBJ1-2; D might be TRBD1 (5 bases). The starting material was PBMCs from blood, obtained roughly 45 days after vaccination. CDR3 in amino acids: CASSLGQGGDYGYTF. The CDR3 nucleotides are TGTGCCAGCAGCCTGGGGCAGGGAGGCGACTATGGCTACACCTTC.